This TCR beta chain was recovered during a study of regulatory T cells in long-lasting Graves disease. Across the study: Persistent Graves' disease required over 5 years of antithyroid drugs and positive TSH receptor antibodies.

Building the TCR beta libraries relied on iRepertoire HTBI primers, and CDR3 regions underwent Arm-PCR. Using its own MiXCR run on the multiplex PCR reads, TCRdb lists one record per CDR3 protein. This table has about 310,000 distinct CDR3 sequences, 22% appearing once. Time point indicated: persistent/refractory GD, antithyroid drugs over 5 years with positive TRAb. The TCR library was made from RNA extracted from PBMCs. Recruitment took place at an endocrinology department in Xi'an, China. Germline lookup yields CDR1 MGHRA and CDR2 YSYEKL. Trimming took 0 bases from V and 4 from J, leaving 13 bases between them. This CDR3 contains 16 residues.

Sequenced here: peripheral blood mononuclear cells (PBMCs), sampled when the disease was refractory, from a patient treated with antithyroid drugs. This chain joins TRBV4-1 and TRBJ1-5, with no clear D. The sequence was collected from a female donor with Graves disease. The CDR3 sequence is CASSQEGPQVNQPQHF. The DNA for the CDR3 is TGCGCCAGCAGCCAAGAGGGTCCGCAAGTAAATCAGCCCCAGCATTTT.